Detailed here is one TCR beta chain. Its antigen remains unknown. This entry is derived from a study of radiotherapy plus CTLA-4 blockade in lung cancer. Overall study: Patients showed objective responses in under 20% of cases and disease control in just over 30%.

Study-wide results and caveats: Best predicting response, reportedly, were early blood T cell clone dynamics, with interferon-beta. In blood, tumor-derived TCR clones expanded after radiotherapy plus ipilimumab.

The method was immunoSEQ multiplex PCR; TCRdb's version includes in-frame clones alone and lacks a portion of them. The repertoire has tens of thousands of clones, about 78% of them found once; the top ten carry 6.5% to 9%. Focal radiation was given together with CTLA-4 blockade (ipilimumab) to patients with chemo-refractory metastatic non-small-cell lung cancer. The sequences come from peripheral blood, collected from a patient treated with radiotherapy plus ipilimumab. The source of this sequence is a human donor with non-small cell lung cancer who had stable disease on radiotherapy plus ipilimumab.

This CDR3 is CAWGGLAGTGELFF. In nucleotides, the CDR3 is TGTGCCTGGGGGGGACTAGCGGGGACCGGGGAGCTGTTTTTT. The chain links TRBV30 to TRBJ2-2; 13 bases fit TRBD2. With 5 bases clipped from V and 5 bases from J, the junction kept 2 bases outside the gene matches. Germline V gene lookup returns CDR1 GTSNPN and CDR2 SVGIG (reference sequence). This CDR3 is built from 14 residues.